The T cell receptor (beta chain) described here comes from a study of T cell responses to AZD1222 COVID-19 vaccine. Notes on the study in general: Without day 14 samples, only post-peak T cell repertoires were studied. At study baseline, merely about 6 AZD1222 recipients were seropositive.

The method was immunoSEQ multiplex PCR; TCRdb's version includes in-frame clones alone and lacks a portion of them. The table has about 60,000 clones, about 86% seen once. Between the trimmed V and J ends, which lost 2 bases and 8 bases, there was a span of 15 bases. The CDR3 runs to 13 residues. The germline CDR1 and CDR2 sequences are GTSNPN and SVGIG (reference sequence). The table lists this clone with a few counts. Its antigen remains unknown. The input for sequencing was peripheral blood, taken on day 0 of AZD1222 vaccination. This sequence was found in an adult in good health. The genes are TRBV30 and TRBJ1-1, with D tentatively TRBD1 (6 bases). This chain's CDR3 is CAWSFASGTEAFF. Written as DNA, the CDR3 is TGTGCCTGGAGTTTTGCGAGCGGGACAGAAGCTTTCTTT.